The present TCR beta chain was sequenced within a study of response to subunit inactivated influenza vaccine. V lost 3 bases to trimming and J lost 6 bases, with 18 bases between them. The CDR3 sequence is 16 residues long. Findings and caveats of the study: The authors offered the suggestion that each seasonal influenza vaccination recruits few new T cells.

This clonotype was seen at least ten times. What it recognizes is unknown. TCRdb ran MiXCR on the RT-PCR reads and lists one entry per CDR3 protein. The data show around 520,000 distinct CDR3 sequences, about 11% seen once. The chain couples TRBV12-3 or TRBV12-4 to TRBJ2-1; D gene unclear. The TCR originated in a man aged 50 to 60 who received an inactivated influenza vaccine. The starting material was PBMCs from blood, obtained on the day of vaccination. In nucleotides, the CDR3 is TGTGCCAGCAGTTTGGGTTCCGGCGCAGTTGGCAATGAGCAGTTCTTC. Its translation is CASSLGSGAVGNEQFF.